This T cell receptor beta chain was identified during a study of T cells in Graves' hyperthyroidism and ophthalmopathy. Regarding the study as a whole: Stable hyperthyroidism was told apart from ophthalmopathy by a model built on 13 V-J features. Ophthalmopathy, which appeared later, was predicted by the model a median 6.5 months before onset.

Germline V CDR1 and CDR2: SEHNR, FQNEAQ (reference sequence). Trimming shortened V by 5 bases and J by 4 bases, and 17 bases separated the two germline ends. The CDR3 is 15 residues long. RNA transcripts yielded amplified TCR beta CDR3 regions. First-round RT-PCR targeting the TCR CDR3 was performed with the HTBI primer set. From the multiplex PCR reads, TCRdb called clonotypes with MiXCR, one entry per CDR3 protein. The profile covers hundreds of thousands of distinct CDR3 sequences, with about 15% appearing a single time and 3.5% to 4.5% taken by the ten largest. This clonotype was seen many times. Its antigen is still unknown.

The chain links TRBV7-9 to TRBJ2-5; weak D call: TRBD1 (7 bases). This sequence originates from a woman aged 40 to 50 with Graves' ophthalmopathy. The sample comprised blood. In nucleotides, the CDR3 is TGTGCCAGCAGCCCAGGGGGGCTGAGGGGAGAGACCCAGTACTTC. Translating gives CASSPGGLRGETQYF.